The 5 T cell receptor beta chains below all came from one sample that was sequenced in a study of cytomegalovirus exposure and HLA in healthy donors. It was with 60 Vbeta and 13 Jbeta primers that the PCR ran. TCRdb's table, derived via immunoSEQ multiplex PCR, lists solely in-frame clones and lacks some. The sample lists approximately 120,000 clones; around 80% were seen once. Sequencing was carried out using PBMCs. These receptors came from a man in his fifties in good health and CMV-seronegative.

The gene calls are TRBV18 and TRBJ2-2, with 9 bases that match TRBD1. The CDR3 is 15 amino acids. Germline values: CDR1 KGHSH, CDR2 LQKENI. V lost 2 bases, J lost 6 bases, and 4 bases stayed unmatched. The CDR3 DNA reads as TGTGCCAGCTCACCAATGGGGACAGGGTCCGGGGAGCTGTTTTTT. Its translation is CASSPMGTGSGELFF.

The chain couples TRBV10-3 to TRBJ2-3; 9 bases are shared with TRBD2. The V gene end was trimmed by 4 bases and the J gene end by 4 bases; junction bases not matched to a gene: 9. Germline V CDR1 and CDR2: ENHRY, SYGVKD. The CDR3 totals 16 residues. CDR3 bases: TGTGCCATCAGTGGGGCAGCGGGGGGAGGATCAGATACGCAGTATTTT. This gives the protein CAISGAAGGGSDTQYF.

This clone was seen only a few times. The V call is TRBV6-1, the J call TRBJ1-1, with 7 bases that match TRBD1. The CDR3 contains 15 residues. Unmatched junction bases numbered 8, after V lost 7 bases and J lost 0 bases. Germline V lookup: CDR1 MNHNS, CDR2 SASEGT. DNA of the CDR3: TGTGCCAGCATCGGGTGGAGGGGGCTGAACACTGAAGCTTTCTTT. It yields the protein CASIGWRGLNTEAFF.

The V call is TRBV4-1, the J call TRBJ2-6; tentative D call: TRBD1 (7 bases). Germline lookup yields CDR1 MGHRA and CDR2 YSYEKL. CDR3 size: 18 residues. Trimming removed 4 bases from V and 0 bases from J, with 16 bases in between. The CDR3 DNA sequence: TGCGCCAGCAGCCCAGTAGGAGGGGGCAGCTCTGGGGCCAACGTCCTGACTTTC. Translation gives CASSPVGGGSSGANVLTF.

The rearrangement links TRBV7-9 to TRBJ1-3; D is unclear. CDR3 length: 14 amino acids. Germline CDR1 SEHNR, CDR2 FQNEAQ (reference sequence). The V end lost 4 bases, the J end lost 0 bases, and 7 bases lay between the germline ends. CDR3 residues: CASSSTDSGNTIYF. The CDR3 bases are TGTGCCAGCAGCTCTACCGACTCTGGAAACACCATATATTTT. Full variable domain (missing parts from reference TRBV7-9 and TRBJ1-3): DTGVSQNPRHKITKRGQNVTFRCDPISEHNRLYWYRQTLGQGPEFLTYFQNEAQLEKSRLLSDRFSAERPKGSFSTLEIQRTEQGDSAMYLCASSSTDSGNTIYFGEGSWLTVV.